This T cell receptor beta chain was identified during a study of shared clonotypes between healthy human individuals. Generated by immunoSEQ multiplex PCR, the TCRdb table keeps only in-frame clones and is missing some. The sample yields over 2 million clones, about 95% seen once. This CDR3 is 15 amino acids long. Germline V lookup: CDR1 SGHDT, CDR2 YYEEEE. Losses at the gene ends were 2 bases for V and 8 bases for J; bases not matched to a gene: 10. CD45RO-negative CD8 cells positively selected for CCR7 made up the naive population, which excluded terminally differentiated effector memory CD45RA+ cells.

Material for sequencing was naive CD8+ T cells sorted from blood. This clonotype was obtained from a young man in good health. The rearrangement links TRBV5-6 to TRBJ1-2; 9 bases map to TRBD1. The CDR3 loop is CASSFGTGTLWGYTF. Here the CDR3 DNA reads TGTGCCAGCAGCTTTGGGACAGGGACGCTATGGGGCTACACCTTC.